The sequence of this T cell receptor beta chain was determined in a study of blood T cell repertoires in COVID-19. Study at large: PBMCs, B-cell-depleted T cells, or T cells were the source of the cDNA or gDNA that made up the material.

The table came from immunoSEQ multiplex PCR; TCRdb's copy has only in-frame clones and leaves some out. The profile shows tens of thousands of clones, 80% to 90% of them singletons. The CDR3 is 14 amino acids. Germline V gives CDR1 LGHDT, CDR2 YNNKEL (reference sequence). J gave up 6 bases and V 2 bases, and 4 bases lay outside the gene matches. The sample taken for sequencing was peripheral blood. The origin of this receptor is a man aged 55 to 70 with acute or convalescent COVID-19. J is TRBJ1-5 and V is TRBV3-1 (or the pseudogene TRBV3-2), with 7 nucleotides matching TRBD1. The CDR3 nucleotides are TGTGCCAGCAGCCAAAGACAGGGCAGTCAGCCCCAGCATTTT. This translates into CASSQRQGSQPQHF.